A single sample is the source of the 3 T cell receptor beta chains below, sequenced in a study of blood T cells in healthy people across ages. Using a J-beta primer mix together with a sample-barcoded 5' primer, a second PCR was run for about 6 to 11 cycles. TCRdb itself ran the 5' RACE reads through MiXCR, one entry per CDR3 protein. The sample holds 550,000 to 800,000 distinct CDR3 sequences; approximately 30% are singletons and the top ten take 15%. The sequenced sample was blood. These receptors originate from a woman older than 75 in good health.

This clonotype was detected ten times or more. The rearrangement uses TRBV28 and TRBJ2-1, with 13 bases that match TRBD2. CDR3 length equals 17 residues. From germline, CDR1 is MDHEN and CDR2 SYDVKM. Germline trimming cut 2 bases from V and 4 bases from J; bases unmatched to any gene: 5. Written as DNA, the CDR3 is TGTGCCAGCAGTTTAGGGGGACTAGCGGGGCGTTACAATGAGCAGTTCTTC. As protein: CASSLGGLAGRYNEQFF. The complete variable domain, with remaining parts taken from reference TRBV28 and TRBJ2-1, reads DVKVTQSSRYLVKRTGEKVFLECVQDMDHENMFWYRQDPGLGLRLIYFSYDVKMKEKGDIPEGYSVSREKKERFSLILESASTNQTSMYLCASSLGGLAGRYNEQFFGPGTRLTVL.

This clonotype showed up many times. The rearrangement joins TRBV5-1 to TRBJ1-1, with D perhaps TRBD1 (5 bases). The CDR3 covers 15 residues. Per the germline V gene, CDR1 is SGHRS and CDR2 is YFSETQ. V gave up 4 bases and J gave up 6 bases, with 19 bases separating them. CDR3 amino acids: CASSLGTAVNAEAFF. The CDR3 DNA reads TGCGCCAGCAGCCTGGGGACTGCCGTTAACGCTGAAGCTTTCTTT.

In regard to this clonotype: One end of the junction is discordant with germline, which a read error may explain. The J gene is TRBJ2-7, the V gene TRBV29-1, with D uncertain. Looked up from germline, CDR1 is SQVTM and CDR2 is ANQGSEA. This CDR3 comprises 13 residues. CDR3 sequence (DNA): TGCAGCGTTACCTCTACCGGCTCCTACGAGCGGTACTTC. Protein sequence: CSVTSTGSYERYF.